Listed here are 22 T cell receptor beta chains from one sample, sequenced in a study of T-cell memory formation after mild COVID-19. A single record per CDR3 protein comes from TCRdb applying MiXCR to the 5' RACE reads. The repertoire consists of about 290,000 distinct CDR3 sequences, with 15% occurring once and the leading ten covering about a fifth. The sample taken for sequencing was PBMCs or a T cell subset sorted from them (not recorded which). The source is a man between 18 and 29 years old who had mild COVID-19 (a few samples of this study predate the infection). Cell type and time point are not known.

The DNA of the CDR3 is TGTGCCAGCAGCCCCACACGGGGGGGGGCCAACGTCCTGACTTTC. It yields the protein CASSPTRGGANVLTF. This rearrangement joins TRBV7-6 to TRBJ2-6; D may be TRBD2 (6 bases). Germline loops: CDR1 SGHVS, CDR2 FNYEAQ. The CDR3 spans 15 residues. The V end was cut by 5 bases, the J end by 4 bases, with 12 bases between. Full variable domain (remainder filled in from reference TRBV7-6 and TRBJ2-6): GAGVSQSPRYKVTKRGQDVALRCDPISGHVSLYWYRQALGQGPEFLTYFNYEAQQDKSGLPNDRFSAERPEGSISTLTIQRTEQRDSAMYRCASSPTRGGANVLTFGAGSRLTVL.

J is TRBJ1-5 and V is TRBV11-2; maybe TRBD1 (5 bases). The CDR3 covers 15 residues. Trimming left V 1 base short and J 3 bases short, with 10 bases between. Germline V gene data show CDR1 as SGHAT and CDR2 as FQNNGV. CDR3 protein: CASSLGAGNNQPQHF. In nucleotides, the CDR3 is TGTGCCAGCAGCTTAGGGGCAGGGAACAATCAGCCCCAGCATTTT.

The CDR3 DNA is TGTGCCAGCAGCCCCGATGGACAGACCGGGGAGCTGTTTTTT. This encodes CASSPDGQTGELFF. This rearrangement joins TRBV28 to TRBJ2-2, with a tentative D call TRBD1 (6 bases). CDR1 is MDHEN and CDR2 is SYDVKM in the germline V gene. Trimming left V 6 bases short and J 5 bases short, with 13 bases between. CDR3 size: 14 residues.

V gene TRBV27 combines with J gene TRBJ1-5; D gene uncertain. Germline lookup yields CDR1 MNHEY and CDR2 SMNVEV (reference sequence). V shed 1 base and J shed 7 bases, with 8 bases lying between them. The CDR3 loop spans 13 amino acids. The CDR3 coding sequence is TGTGCCAGCAGTTTATGGACGGGACAGCCCCAGCATTTT. This gives the protein CASSLWTGQPQHF.

The rearrangement links TRBV25-1 to TRBJ2-3, with D possibly being TRBD2 (6 bases). Germline V lookup: CDR1 MGHDK, CDR2 SYGVNS. The CDR3 consists of 13 residues. Between the trimmed V and J ends, which lost 4 bases and 4 bases, there was a span of 9 bases. As DNA, the CDR3 is TGTGCCAGCAGTGGGGGAGGATCAGATACGCAGTATTTT. Translated: CASSGGGSDTQYF.

V gene TRBV11-1 combines with J gene TRBJ2-1; no definite D call. The length of the CDR3 is 13 residues. Germline CDR1 is SGHAT and CDR2 is FQDESV (reference sequence). V lost 6 bases and J lost 9, with 15 bases in between. The CDR3: CASRPSRSGEQFF. In DNA form, the CDR3 reads TGTGCCAGCAGACCCTCGCGCAGTGGTGAGCAGTTCTTC.

This clonotype has more than one count but fewer than ten. The genes are TRBV12-3 or TRBV12-4 and TRBJ2-1, with D perhaps TRBD1 (6 bases). V lost 3 bases and J lost 2, with 8 bases in between. The CDR3 extends over 14 amino acids. The CDR3 coding sequence is TGTGCCAGCAGTTTCCGGACAGCCTACAATGAGCAGTTCTTC. This encodes CASSFRTAYNEQFF.

A few counts support this clonotype. This sequence joins TRBV6-5 and TRBJ1-3; a weak D match, TRBD1 (6 bases). Per germline, CDR1 MNHEY and CDR2 SVGAGI. The CDR3 runs 14 residues. The V gene lost 5 bases and the J gene lost 9 bases, with 17 bases spanning the gap. CDR3 nucleotide sequence: TGTGCCAGCAGTCCCGGACAGACCCGGGGCACCATATATTTT. It is translated as CASSPGQTRGTIYF.

The chain is built from TRBV11-1 and TRBJ2-7, with TRBD1 identical over 7 bases. After removal of 4 bases from V and 5 bases from J, the junction contained 5 bases not matched to a gene. The V gene's germline CDR1 is SGHAT and CDR2 FQDESV (reference sequence). The CDR3 runs to 13 residues. The CDR3 here is CASSSDRDHEQYF. In nucleotides, the CDR3 is TGTGCCAGCAGCTCAGACAGGGACCACGAGCAGTACTTC.

The V call is TRBV7-6, the J call TRBJ2-3; 8 positions match TRBD2. V lost 2 bases and J lost 2; bases outside the gene matches: 3. CDR3 length: 15 residues. CDR1 and CDR2 from the germline V gene are SGHVS and FNYEAQ. CDR3 sequence reads: CASSLYGGDTDTQYF. The CDR3 nucleotides read TGTGCCAGCAGCTTATACGGGGGGGACACAGATACGCAGTATTTT.

This clonotype was counted between two and nine times. This sequence joins TRBV5-1 and TRBJ1-1; 7 bases agree with TRBD1. The J segment lost 11 bases and the V segment lost 0 bases, leaving 7 bases of the junction unmatched. The V gene's germline CDR1 is SGHRS and CDR2 YFSETQ. The CDR3 runs to 13 residues. Here the CDR3 reads CASSLEGAVYAFF. The CDR3 region has the DNA TGCGCCAGCAGCTTGGAGGGGGCAGTCTACGCTTTCTTT. Drawing the rest from reference TRBV5-1 and TRBJ1-1, the complete variable domain is KAGVTQTPRYLIKTRGQQVTLSCSPISGHRSVSWYQQTPGQGLQFLFEYFSETQRNKGNFPGRFSGRQFSNSRSEMNVSTLELGDSALYLCASSLEGAVYAFFGQGTRLTVV.

This clonotype has only a few counts. The chain links TRBV6-5 to TRBJ1-3, with unresolved D. CDR3 length: 15 residues. The V and J ends lost 2 bases and 0 bases respectively, with 8 bases between them. Germline-derived CDR1 and CDR2 are MNHEY and SVGAGI. Here the CDR3 DNA reads TGTGCCAGCAGTTACGACCTTCTCTCTGGAAACACCATATATTTT. Its translation is CASSYDLLSGNTIYF.

The chain joins TRBV7-2 to TRBJ1-4, with a weak D call TRBD1 (5 bases). This CDR3 has 14 residues. CDR1 and CDR2 from the germline V gene are SGHTA and FQGNSA. Trimming cost V 1 base and J 10 bases, with 13 bases left between them. This CDR3 is CASSLGRVDGKLFF. The CDR3 DNA sequence: TGTGCCAGCAGCTTAGGCAGGGTCGACGGAAAACTGTTTTTT.

The V call is TRBV6-6, the J call TRBJ1-5; D unresolved. The V end was cut by 7 bases, the J end by 3 bases, with 16 bases between. Germline V lookup: CDR1 MNHNY, CDR2 SVGAGI (reference sequence). The CDR3 runs 15 residues. CDR3 residues: CASTPPGQSNQPQHF. CDR3 DNA: TGTGCCAGCACCCCCCCCGGGCAGTCCAATCAGCCCCAGCATTTT.

The chain recombines TRBV5-1 with TRBJ2-1; D could derive from TRBD1 or TRBD2 (5 bases each). Germline V gene lookup returns CDR1 SGHRS and CDR2 YFSETQ. The CDR3 has 16 amino acids. Trimming took 0 bases from V and 1 from J, leaving 11 bases between them. DNA for the CDR3: TGCGCCAGCAGCTTGGTAGGGGACGGATCCTACAATGAGCAGTTCTTC. This translates into CASSLVGDGSYNEQFF.

The genes are TRBV21-1 and TRBJ2-7; TRBD2 is taken as the D call from the table, unchecked against the DNA. TRBV21-1 is recorded as a pseudogene. The CDR3 is 15 amino acids. The CDR3 region is CASSSPRLGNYEQYV. As DNA, the CDR3 is TGTGCCAGCAGCAGCCCTAGACTAGGAAACTACGAGCAGTACGTC.

This clonotype was recorded once. The chain couples TRBV29-1 to TRBJ2-3; TRBD1 matches at 7 bases. The CDR3 spans 12 residues. The ends lost 6 bases at V and 5 bases at J; junction bases unmatched: 5. CDR1 is SQVTM and CDR2 is ANQGSEA in the germline V gene. The CDR3 bases are TGCAGCGTGAGACAGGGTGAAGATACGCAGTATTTT. It translates to CSVRQGEDTQYF.

Regarding this clonotype: Compared with germline, one end of the junction differs, possibly owing to a read error. The V call is TRBV20-1, the J call TRBJ2-3; 7 positions agree with TRBD1. CDR1 and CDR2 (germline): DFQATT, SNEGSKA (reference sequence). The CDR3 covers 15 residues. CDR3 residues: CSASGEYYGTDTHYF. In nucleotides, the CDR3 is TGCAGTGCTAGCGGGGAGTATTACGGGACAGATACGCATTATTTT.

The rearrangement joins TRBV10-3 to TRBJ2-7; 9 positions agree with TRBD1. Germline CDR1 and CDR2: ENHRY and SYGVKD. The CDR3 is 14 residues long. Losses at the gene ends were 2 bases for V and 6 bases for J; bases not matched to a gene: 5. CDR3 residues: CAISEGTGTAEQYV. The CDR3 DNA is TGTGCCATCAGTGAGGGGACAGGGACGGCCGAGCAGTACGTC.

The chain is built from TRBV25-1 and TRBJ2-3; 8 bases fit TRBD2. This CDR3 has 17 residues. Germline lookup yields CDR1 MGHDK and CDR2 SYGVNS. With V trimmed by 6 bases and J by 2 bases, 13 bases remained unmatched. CDR3 sequence: CASRGSVSRGATDTQYF. The CDR3 coding sequence is TGTGCCAGCAGGGGGTCTGTTTCGCGGGGGGCCACAGATACGCAGTATTTT.

This clonotype occurred a few times. The chain is built from TRBV11-2 and TRBJ2-1; possibly TRBD1 or TRBD2 for D (5 bases each). Germline V gene sequence: CDR1 SGHAT, CDR2 FQNNGV. This CDR3 contains 15 residues. The V gene lost 5 bases and the J gene lost 3 bases, with 14 bases spanning the gap. The CDR3 DNA reads TGTGCCAGCAGCCTCGGGACGGACTTCTACAATGAGCAGTTCTTC. Amino acids: CASSLGTDFYNEQFF.

This clonotype was recorded a few times. V is TRBV2 and J is TRBJ2-7, with a weak D call TRBD1 (6 bases). CDR3 length: 15 residues. Germline V gene lookup returns CDR1 SNHLY and CDR2 FYNNEI. V was cut by 2 bases and J by 4 bases, with 15 bases left in between. This CDR3 reads CASSELWTVAYEQYV. The CDR3 DNA follows: TGTGCCAGCAGTGAACTCTGGACAGTAGCTTACGAGCAGTACGTC.